Many counts were recorded for the clone carrying this T cell receptor (beta chain). This sample is drawn from a study of human T cells and chemical hapten exposure. TCRdb re-derived calls from the RACE reads in MiXCR, one entry per CDR3 protein. The sample consists of approximately 90,000 distinct CDR3 sequences, 8.5% of them appearing once. Time point described: pre-sensitization, week 0. Specified treatment: therapeutic diphenylcyclopropenone sensitization with weekly scalp DPC. Before extraction, the whole blood was not fractionated, and total RNA was taken from it. The CDR3 covers 14 residues. Germline V CDR1 and CDR2: DFQATT, SNEGSKA (reference sequence). The germline V and J ends were trimmed by 6 bases and 4 bases, with 17 bases remaining between them.

Material: whole blood, obtained in connection with sensitization to the hapten diphenylcyclopropenone (DPC). The V and J genes are TRBV20-1 and TRBJ2-3, with D perhaps matching TRBD1 (6 bases). The sequence was obtained from a man aged 40-49 years with alopecia areata. Some clones in this sample may be carry-over from other donors' samples. This CDR3 is CSANYRVGSDTQYF. The CDR3 region has the DNA TGCAGTGCGAACTACAGGGTTGGGTCAGATACGCAGTATTTT.